This TCR beta chain emerged from a study of spatial heterogeneity in lung cancer. Overall study context: Among detected sequences, beta-chain ones consistently exceeded alpha-chain ones in number. Study observations and caveats: For expanded intratumoral alpha and beta TCRs, counts tracked tumor mutation counts.

Time point reported: sample taken at primary tumor resection. This clonotype was observed many times. Antigen specificity is unknown. V gave up 4 bases and J gave up 2 bases, with 23 bases separating them. The germline gives CDR1 DFQATT, CDR2 SNEGSKA (reference sequence). The CDR3 runs 17 residues. A unique molecular identifier was attached to every TCR cDNA molecule. MiXCR, run by TCRdb on the 5' RACE reads, gives a single entry per CDR3 protein. The sample holds 12,000 to 15,000 distinct CDR3 sequences, about 7% seen once. The material was lung tumor tissue, obtained at surgery. V is TRBV20-1 and J is TRBJ2-5, with D unresolved. The TCR sequence derives from a male donor with early-stage non-small cell lung cancer. CDR3 protein: CSAIGDGDGRIQETQYF. Written as DNA, the CDR3 is TGCAGTGCTATAGGTGACGGAGATGGGCGGATTCAAGAGACCCAGTACTTC.